This T cell receptor (beta chain) was retrieved from a study of cytomegalovirus exposure and HLA in healthy donors. Study-wide background: A prior analysis found some 110 million unique TCR beta sequences from around 180 million T cells. The study's early data release held tens of millions of unique TCRs from HLA-typed donors.

Germline V lookup: CDR1 LNHNV, CDR2 YYDKDF (reference sequence). J gave up 8 bases and V 0 bases, and 5 bases lay outside the gene matches. This CDR3 has 15 residues. Note on this clone: The antigen is undetermined.

Study-wide results and limits: Reports credit the classifier with highly specific, highly sensitive diagnosis of cytomegalovirus status.

PCR amplification relied on 60 Vbeta primers (plus 13 Jbeta primers). Profiled with immunoSEQ multiplex PCR; TCRdb holds only in-frame clones, not every one. The table gives over 150,000 clones; the top ten clones make up 0.74% of it. This chain connects TRBV15 to TRBJ1-3; 9 bases align to TRBD1. The clonotype originates from a boy aged 5-17 years in good health and CMV-seronegative. Sequenced input: PBMCs. In DNA form, the CDR3 reads TGTGCCACCAGCAGAGAATTACAGGGGGCACACACCATATATTTT. It is translated as CATSRELQGAHTIYF. Full variable domain (rest looked up from reference TRBV15 and TRBJ1-3): DAMVIQNPRYQVTQFGKPVTLSCSQTLNHNVMYWYQQKSSQAPKLLFHYYDKDFNNEADTPDNFQSRRPNTSFCFLDIRSPGLGDTAMYLCATSRELQGAHTIYFGEGSWLTVV.